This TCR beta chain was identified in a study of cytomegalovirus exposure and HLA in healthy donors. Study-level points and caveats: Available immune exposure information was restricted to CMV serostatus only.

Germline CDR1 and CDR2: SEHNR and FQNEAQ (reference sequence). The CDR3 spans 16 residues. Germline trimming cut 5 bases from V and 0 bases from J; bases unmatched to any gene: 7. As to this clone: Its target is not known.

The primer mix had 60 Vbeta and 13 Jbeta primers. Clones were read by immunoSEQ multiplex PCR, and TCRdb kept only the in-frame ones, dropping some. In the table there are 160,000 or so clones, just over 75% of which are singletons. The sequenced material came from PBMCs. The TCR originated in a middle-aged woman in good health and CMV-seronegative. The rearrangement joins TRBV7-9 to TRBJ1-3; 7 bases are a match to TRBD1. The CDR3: CASSPQGTDSGNTIYF. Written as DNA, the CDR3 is TGTGCCAGCAGCCCGCAAGGGACAGACTCTGGAAACACCATATATTTT.